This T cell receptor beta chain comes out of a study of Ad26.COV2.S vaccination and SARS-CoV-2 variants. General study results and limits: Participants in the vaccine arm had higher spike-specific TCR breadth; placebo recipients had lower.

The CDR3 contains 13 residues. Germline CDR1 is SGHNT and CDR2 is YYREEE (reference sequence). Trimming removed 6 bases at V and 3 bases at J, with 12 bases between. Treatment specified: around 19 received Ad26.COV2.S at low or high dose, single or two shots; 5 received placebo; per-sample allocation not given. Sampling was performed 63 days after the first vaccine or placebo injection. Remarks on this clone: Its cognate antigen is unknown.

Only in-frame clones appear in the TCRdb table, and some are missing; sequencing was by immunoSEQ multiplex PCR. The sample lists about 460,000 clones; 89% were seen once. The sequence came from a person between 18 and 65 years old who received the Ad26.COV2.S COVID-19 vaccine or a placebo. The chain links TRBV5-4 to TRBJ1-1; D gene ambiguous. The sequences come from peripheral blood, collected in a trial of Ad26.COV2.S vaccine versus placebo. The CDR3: CASTEGGYTEAFF. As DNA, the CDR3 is TGTGCCAGCACCGAGGGAGGGTACACTGAAGCTTTCTTT. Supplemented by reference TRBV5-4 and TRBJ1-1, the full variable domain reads ETGVTQSPTHLIKTRGQQVTLRCSSQSGHNTVSWYQQALGQGPQFIFQYYREEENGRGNFPPRFSGLQFPNYSSELNVNALELDDSALYLCASTEGGYTEAFFGQGTRLTVV.